Presented here are 19 T cell receptor beta chains from one specimen sequenced in a study of technical replicates of blood from a few donors. Produced via immunoSEQ multiplex PCR; TCRdb's table is partial and in-frame only. The sample has over 55,000 clones, about 87% seen once. The sequenced material came from PBMCs. Receptor source: a human donor in good health. Some clones in this sample may be carry-over from other donors' samples.

The V call is TRBV29-1, the J call TRBJ2-1, with 12 nucleotides matching TRBD2. CDR1 and CDR2 (germline): SQVTM, ANQGSEA. The CDR3 spans 19 residues. V lost 6 bases and J lost 8; bases outside the gene matches: 23. CDR3 region: CSVAARNARTSGTGHEQFF. The CDR3 DNA reads as TGCAGCGTCGCTGCCCGAAACGCAAGGACTAGCGGGACGGGCCATGAGCAGTTCTTC.

The rearrangement joins TRBV27 to TRBJ1-2; D remains ambiguous. This CDR3 is 13 amino acids long. CDR1 is MNHEY and CDR2 is SMNVEV in the germline V gene (reference sequence). Trimming left V 6 bases short and J 3 bases short, with 11 bases between. The CDR3 loop is CASSPVSDYGYTF. The CDR3 DNA reads TGTGCCAGCAGCCCCGTTAGCGACTATGGCTACACCTTC.

The rearrangement uses TRBV19 and TRBJ2-3, with D tentatively TRBD2 (6 bases). Trimming removed 3 bases at V and 7 bases at J, with 14 bases between. Germline CDR1 LNHDA, CDR2 SQIVND (reference sequence). The CDR3 has 14 residues. The CDR3 reads CASSIGGSRNTQYF. CDR3 bases: TGTGCCAGTAGTATCGGAGGGTCGAGGAATACGCAGTATTTT.

The chain couples TRBV4-2 to TRBJ2-5; no clear D. CDR1 LGHNA and CDR2 YNFKEQ come from the germline V gene. The V end lost 0 bases, the J end lost 5 bases, and 10 bases lay between the germline ends. CDR3 length: 14 amino acids. The CDR3 DNA follows: TGTGCCAGCAGCCAAGAAGCGCTTCCGGAGACCCAGTACTTC. It specifies CASSQEALPETQYF.

V usage is TRBV20-1 and J usage is TRBJ2-1; D gene unclear. Between the trimmed V and J ends, which lost 5 bases and 7 bases, there was a span of 6 bases. CDR3 length: 10 residues. The V gene's germline CDR1 is DFQATT and CDR2 SNEGSKA (reference sequence). CDR3 nucleotides: TGCAGTGCTCCAGGTAATGAGCAGTTCTTC. It is translated as CSAPGNEQFF.

The chain joins TRBV5-8 to TRBJ1-6; 9 nucleotides match TRBD1. With V trimmed by 0 bases and J by 5 bases, 0 bases remained unmatched. Per germline, CDR1 SGHTS and CDR2 YDEGEE. The CDR3 covers 15 residues. In nucleotides, the CDR3 is TGTGCCAGCAGCTTGGGACAGGGGGATAATTCACCCCTCCACTTT. This codes for CASSLGQGDNSPLHF.

As regards this clone: A junction boundary mismatches the germline segment, possibly from a read error. The V gene is TRBV20-1, the J gene TRBJ1-1; TRBD1 is a possible D gene (5 bases). This CDR3 has 11 residues. CDR1 is DFQATT and CDR2 is SNEGSKA in the germline V gene (reference sequence). Here the CDR3 reads CSASPGPEAFF. CDR3 DNA: TGCAGTGCTAGCCCAGGGCCTGAGGCTTTCTTT.

This clone appeared once. The CDR3 DNA sequence: TGTGCCAGCAGTTACTCGGGGGGGTCGGGCTCCTACGAGCAGTACTTC. It is translated as CASSYSGGSGSYEQYF. The chain recombines TRBV6-5 with TRBJ2-7, with TRBD2 matching over 7 bases. This CDR3 has 16 residues. Germline V gene data show CDR1 as MNHEY and CDR2 as SVGAGI. The V gene end was trimmed by 0 bases and the J gene end by 0 bases; junction bases not matched to a gene: 5.

The rearrangement joins TRBV7-3 to TRBJ2-1, with 12 bases lining up with TRBD2. The V gene end was trimmed by 1 base and the J gene end by 5 bases; junction bases not matched to a gene: 6. CDR1 and CDR2 from the germline V gene are SGHTA and FQGTGA. The CDR3 runs 17 residues. CDR3 in DNA: TGTGCCAGCAGCTTAAGGCTAGCGGGAGGGCATGACAATGAGCAGTTCTTC. It is translated as CASSLRLAGGHDNEQFF. Drawing the rest from reference TRBV7-3 and TRBJ2-1, the complete variable domain is GAGVSQTPSNKVTEKGKYVELRCDPISGHTALYWYRQSLGQGPEFLIYFQGTGAADDSGLPNDRFFAVRPEGSVSTLKIQRTERGDSAVYLCASSLRLAGGHDNEQFFGPGTRLTVL.

V and J are TRBV29-1 and TRBJ2-7, with 14 bases aligning to TRBD2. This CDR3 has 16 amino acids. Trimming removed 5 bases from V and 3 bases from J; junction bases left unmatched: 9. CDR1 and CDR2 from the germline V gene are SQVTM and ANQGSEA. CDR3 DNA: TGCAGCGTTAGGGGGACTAGCGGGGGAAGTGTCTACGAGCAGTACTTC. As protein: CSVRGTSGGSVYEQYF.

The chain employs TRBV30 and TRBJ2-3, with 12 nucleotides matching TRBD2. CDR1 is GTSNPN, CDR2 SVGIG, per germline (reference sequence). This CDR3 region has 19 residues. V shed 0 bases, J shed 2 bases, and the junction held 12 bases outside the gene matches. The CDR3 loop is CAWSVLWLAGGDVTDTQYF. The CDR3, as DNA: TGTGCCTGGAGTGTACTGTGGCTAGCGGGAGGGGACGTCACAGATACGCAGTATTTT.

CDR3 coding DNA: TGTGCCAGCAGTTTGGTCCCAGGGGGCTCCTACGAGCAGTACTTC. Translated, it gives CASSLVPGGSYEQYF. The chain is built from TRBV6-5 and TRBJ2-7, with 7 nucleotides matching TRBD1. The ends lost 4 bases at V and 0 bases at J; junction bases unmatched: 6. Germline V gene sequence: CDR1 MNHEY, CDR2 SVGAGI. CDR3 size: 15 residues.

The chain recombines TRBV20-1 with TRBJ1-2, with a possible D match to TRBD1 (5 bases). Per germline, CDR1 DFQATT and CDR2 SNEGSKA (reference sequence). CDR3 length: 11 amino acids. V gave up 3 bases and J gave up 9 bases, with 11 bases separating them. This CDR3 is CSASTGSRYTF. DNA of the CDR3: TGCAGTGCTAGTACAGGATCGCGCTACACCTTC.

The rearrangement links TRBV5-1 to TRBJ1-1; unclear D gene. Germline assignment: CDR1 SGHRS and CDR2 YFSETQ. CDR3 length: 12 amino acids. V was clipped by 5 bases and J by 9 bases, with 14 bases between them. The CDR3 spells CASREGSGKAFF. The CDR3, as DNA: TGCGCCAGCAGGGAGGGTTCGGGCAAAGCTTTCTTT.

The rearrangement links TRBV2 to TRBJ1-6; no reliable D call. The V gene lost 4 bases and the J gene lost 5 bases, with 9 bases spanning the gap. Per germline, CDR1 SNHLY and CDR2 FYNNEI. CDR3 length equals 14 residues. CDR3 in amino acids: CASSGATDNSPLHF. For the CDR3, the DNA is TGTGCCAGCAGTGGGGCCACAGATAATTCACCCCTCCACTTT. Together with reference TRBV2 and TRBJ1-6, the CDR3 gives the full variable domain: EPEVTQTPSHQVTQMGQEVILRCVPISNHLYFYWYRQILGQKVEFLVSFYNNEISEKSEIFDDQFSVERPDGSNFTLKIRSTKLEDSAMYFCASSGATDNSPLHFGNGTRLTVT.

This rearrangement joins TRBV5-8 to TRBJ1-3, with 7 positions matching TRBD1. The CDR3 has 14 residues. From germline, CDR1 is SGHTS and CDR2 YDEGEE. Trimming removed 2 bases from V and 7 bases from J; junction bases left unmatched: 6. The CDR3: CASSFNRGGNTIYF. The CDR3 nucleotides read TGTGCCAGCAGCTTTAACAGGGGTGGGAACACCATATATTTT. Full variable domain (remainder filled in from reference TRBV5-8 and TRBJ1-3): EAGVTQSPTHLIKTRGQQATLRCSPISGHTSVYWYQQALGLGLQFLLWYDEGEERNRGNFPPRFSGRQFPNYSSELNVNALELEDSALYLCASSFNRGGNTIYFGEGSWLTVV.

V usage is TRBV4-2 and J usage is TRBJ1-4; D is unresolved. Germline V gene sequence: CDR1 LGHNA, CDR2 YNFKEQ. The length of the CDR3 is 16 residues. V lost 0 bases and J 6 bases, leaving 14 bases between the germline ends. CDR3 coding DNA: TGTGCCAGCAGCCAAGACTGGCAGGTCTGGTATGAAAAACTGTTTTTT. Translating gives CASSQDWQVWYEKLFF.

The chain uses TRBV19 and TRBJ2-3, with 7 bases aligning to TRBD1. V trimming: 4 bases; J trimming: 3 bases; junction bases outside the gene matches: 4. Per germline, CDR1 LNHDA and CDR2 SQIVND (reference sequence). CDR3 length equals 14 residues. CDR3 DNA sequence: TGTGCCAGTAGTAAGGACAGGCGGACAGATACGCAGTATTTT. Protein sequence: CASSKDRRTDTQYF.

CDR3 region: CASSFKRGGQETQYF. CDR3 DNA sequence: TGTGCCAGCAGCTTCAAGCGGGGGGGCCAAGAGACCCAGTACTTC. The chain carries TRBV7-2 and TRBJ2-5, with TRBD2 identical over 10 bases. CDR1 and CDR2 (germline): SGHTA, FQGNSA. The V segment lost 3 bases and the J segment 1 base; nucleotides outside the gene matches: 2. The CDR3 runs 15 residues.